These T cell receptor beta chains were read from a single sample in a study of post-analysis software for immune sequencing data. MiXCR, applied by TCRdb to the PCR reads, yields one record per CDR3 protein. In the table there are fewer than 850,000 distinct CDR3 sequences, 25% to 30% of which are singletons. Sequenced: blood. All receptors come from a girl aged 5 to 17 with multiple sclerosis. Both conserved end residues are part of each CDR3. D genes are given only for firm matches. Size is stated for part of the rows, as once, few or many counts, or as a class when the clone is expanded.

V: TRBV6-5
D: TRBD1
J: TRBJ2-7
size: NA
DNA: TGTGCCAGCAGCCACCCCGGGACAGGGATCGAGCAGTACTTC
CDR3: CASSHPGTGIEQYF

V: TRBV29-1
D: NA
J: TRBJ2-6
size: few
DNA: TGCAGCGTTTATCCGGGACAAGGATCTGGGGCCAACGTCCTGACTTTC
CDR3: CSVYPGQGSGANVLTF

V: TRBV29-1
D: TRBD1
J: TRBJ1-2
size: once
DNA: TGCAGCGTGTGGCACGGGACAGCCTATGGCTACACCTTC
CDR3: CSVWHGTAYGYTF

V: TRBV4-3
D: NA
J: TRBJ2-7
size: NA
DNA: TGCGCCAACAGCCAATATAATTCCTACGAGCAGTACTTC
CDR3: CANSQYNSYEQYF

V: TRBV20-1
D: NA
J: TRBJ1-6
size: NA
DNA: TGCAGTGCTAGGTTCCCGCTAGGTGATTCACCCCTCCACTTT
CDR3: CSARFPLGDSPLHF

V: TRBV12-3/TRBV12-4
D: NA
J: TRBJ2-7
size: NA
DNA: TGTGCCAGCAGTGGCCGTGATCGGGGGACCTACGAGCAGTACTTC
CDR3: CASSGRDRGTYEQYF

V: TRBV11-2
D: TRBD2
J: TRBJ2-5
size: NA
DNA: TGTGCCAGCAGCAAAAACGGTCTAGCGGATCAAGAGACCCAGTACTTC
CDR3: CASSKNGLADQETQYF

V: TRBV4-1
D: NA
J: TRBJ1-2
size: few
DNA: TGCGCCAGCAGCCAAGAGCGGGGGGCAAGCTATGGCTACACCTTC
CDR3: CASSQERGASYGYTF

V: TRBV20-1
D: TRBD2
J: TRBJ2-5
size: few
DNA: TGCAGTGCTAGAGATCCTGCGGGAGGGAGGGAGACCCAGTACTTC
CDR3: CSARDPAGGRETQYF

V: TRBV7-2
D: NA
J: TRBJ1-2
size: NA
DNA: TGTGCCAGCAGCTTAGAAGGGGTCTATGGCTGCACCTTC
CDR3: CASSLEGVYGCTF

V: TRBV10-3
D: TRBD2
J: TRBJ2-5
size: few
DNA: TGTGCCATCAGTGACCCCATAGCGGGAATAGGCTGGGAGACCCAGTACTTC
CDR3: CAISDPIAGIGWETQYF

V: TRBV27
D: NA
J: TRBJ1-1
size: NA
DNA: TGTGCCAGCAGTTTATTTGGACAGCCGAACACTGAAGCTTTCTTT
CDR3: CASSLFGQPNTEAFF

V: TRBV10-3
D: TRBD2
J: TRBJ2-7
size: few
DNA: TGTGCCATCAGTATCCTAGCGGGAGCGGAGTACGAGCAGTACTTC
CDR3: CAISILAGAEYEQYF

V: TRBV27
D: NA
J: TRBJ1-5
size: few
DNA: TGTGCCAGCAGCTCACCTGACAACAATCAGCCCCAGCATTTT
CDR3: CASSSPDNNQPQHF

V: TRBV20-1
D: NA
J: TRBJ2-1
size: NA
DNA: TGCAGTGCTGGAGATCGTGTCTGGCTCAATGAGCAGTTCTTC
CDR3: CSAGDRVWLNEQFF

V: TRBV5-1
D: NA
J: TRBJ2-1
size: NA
DNA: TGCGCCAGCAGCCCGGGCGGGGCCAATGAGCAGTTCTTC
CDR3: CASSPGGANEQFF

V: TRBV10-3
D: NA
J: TRBJ1-1
size: few
DNA: TGTGCCATCCTGCCCTACGAGGGATCCGAAGCTTTCTTT
CDR3: CAILPYEGSEAFF

V: TRBV20-1
D: TRBD2
J: TRBJ2-7
size: NA
DNA: TGCAGTGCTAGAGAGGTCTATTGGGCTAGCGGGGCCTACGAGCAGTACTTC
CDR3: CSAREVYWASGAYEQYF

V: TRBV20-1
D: NA
J: TRBJ2-5
size: few
DNA: TGCAGTGCTAGAGCGAAACCCTACTCACTAGTTGAGCAAGAGACCCAGTACTTC
CDR3: CSARAKPYSLVEQETQYF

V: TRBV29-1
D: TRBD1
J: TRBJ1-1
size: once
DNA: TGCAGCACCACCGGGACAGGGCGTACTGAAGCTTTCTTT
CDR3: CSTTGTGRTEAFF

V: TRBV27
D: TRBD1
J: TRBJ1-2
size: few
DNA: TGTGCCAGCAGTTCCTCGACCCTGACAGGGTATATCTATGGCTACACCTTC
CDR3: CASSSSTLTGYIYGYTF

V: TRBV19
D: NA
J: TRBJ1-2
size: NA
DNA: TGTGCCAGTACCACCACGCGACAGACCTATGGCTACACCTTC
CDR3: CASTTTRQTYGYTF

V: TRBV5-1
D: NA
J: TRBJ2-5
size: NA
DNA: TGCGCCAGCAGCTCTTTGGGGATAGAGACCCAGTACTTC
CDR3: CASSSLGIETQYF

V: TRBV7-9
D: NA
J: TRBJ2-7
size: few
DNA: TGTGCCAGCAGCTTAGTGATCAGGGTAGGGAGCTCCTACGAGCAGTACTTC
CDR3: CASSLVIRVGSSYEQYF

V: TRBV28
D: NA
J: TRBJ2-5
size: many
DNA: TGTGCCAGCAGTCAGGGTTGGGAGACCCAGTACTTC
CDR3: CASSQGWETQYF

V: TRBV7-2
D: NA
J: TRBJ1-2
size: few
DNA: TGTGCCAGCAGCCCAAGGCGCCAGGGCAGCGGCTACACCTTC
CDR3: CASSPRRQGSGYTF

V: TRBV24-1
D: NA
J: TRBJ1-2
size: few
DNA: TGTGCCACCATGGGGGCGCGCGGCTACACCTTC
CDR3: CATMGARGYTF

V: TRBV6-5
D: NA
J: TRBJ2-5
size: few
DNA: TGTGCCAGCAGTTACTCGCCTTCGGCTCCGGGAGAGACCCAGTACTTC
CDR3: CASSYSPSAPGETQYF

V: TRBV7-2
D: TRBD1
J: TRBJ2-7
size: few
DNA: TGTGCCAGCAGCTTACGGGACAGGGCCGAGCAGTACTTC
CDR3: CASSLRDRAEQYF

V: TRBV27
D: NA
J: TRBJ2-3
size: few
DNA: TGTGCCAGCAGTTTTCGGCGGGGACTCCGCACAGATACGCAGTATTTT
CDR3: CASSFRRGLRTDTQYF

V: TRBV29-1
D: NA
J: TRBJ2-3
size: few
DNA: TGCAGCGTGGATCACCCTAACACAGATACGCAGTATTTT
CDR3: CSVDHPNTDTQYF

V: TRBV27
D: NA
J: TRBJ2-5
size: NA
DNA: TGTGCCAGCACCCCTTTTGGTGGGTTAGGGGAGACCCAGTACTTC
CDR3: CASTPFGGLGETQYF

V: TRBV15
D: TRBD1
J: TRBJ1-2
size: NA
DNA: TGTGCCACCAGCAGGGGAACAGGGGGCGACGGCTACACCTTC
CDR3: CATSRGTGGDGYTF

V: TRBV5-1
D: NA
J: TRBJ1-1
size: once
DNA: TGCGCCAGCAGCCCCATAAGGGGTGGGACTGAAGCTTTCTTT
CDR3: CASSPIRGGTEAFF

V: TRBV9
D: NA
J: TRBJ2-2
size: NA
DNA: TGTGCCAGCAGCGTAAGGATAGACACCGGGGAGCTGTTTTTT
CDR3: CASSVRIDTGELFF

V: TRBV7-2
D: NA
J: TRBJ1-2
size: few
DNA: TGTGCCAGCAGCTTATCCGTGTCATATGGCTACACCTTC
CDR3: CASSLSVSYGYTF

V: TRBV10-3
D: TRBD1
J: TRBJ2-7
size: many
DNA: TGTGCCATCGGGACAGGGGGTTACGAGCAGTACTTC
CDR3: CAIGTGGYEQYF

V: TRBV29-1
D: NA
J: TRBJ2-2
size: NA
DNA: TGCAGCGTTGGAGAGGGGGGGAACACCGGGGAGCTGTTTTTT
CDR3: CSVGEGGNTGELFF

V: TRBV6-5
D: NA
J: TRBJ1-2
size: many
DNA: TGTGCCAGCAGTTACGGGGGTCCGGGGTATGGCTACACCTTC
CDR3: CASSYGGPGYGYTF

V: TRBV20-1
D: TRBD1
J: TRBJ2-5
size: NA
DNA: TGCAGTGCTAGGACCGGGACAGGGGGGGAGACCCAGTACTTC
CDR3: CSARTGTGGETQYF

V: TRBV28
D: NA
J: TRBJ1-2
size: few
DNA: TGTGCCAGCAGTGTCGGGACGGACGTCTCCTATGGCTACACCTTC
CDR3: CASSVGTDVSYGYTF

V: TRBV20-1
D: NA
J: TRBJ2-5
size: NA
DNA: TGCAGTGCTAGTTCCCCCGGGATGGAGACCCAGTACTTC
CDR3: CSASSPGMETQYF

V: TRBV5-1
D: NA
J: TRBJ2-1
size: NA
DNA: TGCGCCAGCAGCTTGGACCCCAAAGGCGGTGAGCAGTTCTTC
CDR3: CASSLDPKGGEQFF

V: TRBV20-1
D: NA
J: TRBJ1-2
size: NA
DNA: TGCAGTGCTAGAGATCGGGGCACTAACTATGGCTACACCTTC
CDR3: CSARDRGTNYGYTF

V: TRBV7-9
D: NA
J: TRBJ2-7
size: few
DNA: TGTGCCAGCAGCTTAGAACCCATGGGGCAGTACTTC
CDR3: CASSLEPMGQYF

V: TRBV3-1
D: NA
J: TRBJ1-6
size: NA
DNA: TGTGCCAGCAGCCAAGGGGAATCACCCCTCCACTTT
CDR3: CASSQGESPLHF

V: TRBV20-1
D: TRBD1
J: TRBJ1-2
size: NA
DNA: TGCAGTGCTCATACTACGTCGGACAGGGCTACCTATGGCTACACCTTC
CDR3: CSAHTTSDRATYGYTF

V: TRBV6-5
D: TRBD2
J: TRBJ2-7
size: NA
DNA: TGTGCCAGCAGTTACTCCCGACTAGCGGGCGAGCAGTACTTC
CDR3: CASSYSRLAGEQYF

V: TRBV5-1
D: TRBD2
J: TRBJ2-1
size: NA
DNA: TGCGCCAGCAGCTTGACCCCCACGCTAGCGGGAGGCTACAATGAGCAGTTCTTC
CDR3: CASSLTPTLAGGYNEQFF

V: TRBV12-3/TRBV12-4
D: TRBD1
J: TRBJ2-7
size: many
DNA: TGTGCCAGCAGTCGGGCAGGGGGAACCTACGAGCAGTACTTC
CDR3: CASSRAGGTYEQYF

V: TRBV7-2
D: NA
J: TRBJ1-2
size: NA
DNA: TGTGCCAGCAGCTCCCCCGGGGGGAACTATGGCTACACCTTC
CDR3: CASSSPGGNYGYTF

V: TRBV20-1
D: NA
J: TRBJ1-5
size: few
DNA: TGCAGTGCCCGTGGGGACACCAGCGGGAGCAATCAGCCCCAGCATTTT
CDR3: CSARGDTSGSNQPQHF

V: TRBV27
D: NA
J: TRBJ2-7
size: NA
DNA: TGTGCCAGCAGTTTATCCTCCGGAGGAGCCTACGAGCAGTACTTC
CDR3: CASSLSSGGAYEQYF

V: TRBV20-1
D: NA
J: TRBJ1-5
size: NA
DNA: TGCAGCCCGTCAGGGAGCAATCAGCCCCAGCATTTT
CDR3: CSPSGSNQPQHF

V: TRBV29-1
D: NA
J: TRBJ2-1
size: many
DNA: TGCAGCGTTGAATCGACGGTTGAGCAGTTCTTC
CDR3: CSVESTVEQFF

V: TRBV3-1
D: NA
J: TRBJ1-2
size: NA
DNA: TGTGCCAGCAGCCAAGGGGGTCGAAGGACTTCTTGGGGCTACACCTTC
CDR3: CASSQGGRRTSWGYTF

V: TRBV28
D: TRBD1
J: TRBJ2-7
size: NA
DNA: TGTGCCACGGCAGTCGGGACAGGGGGCTGGGAGCAGTACTTC
CDR3: CATAVGTGGWEQYF

V: TRBV28
D: NA
J: TRBJ2-7
size: NA
DNA: TGTGCCAGCCCTCCCCCCGGGCGGGACTCCTACGAGCAGTACTTC
CDR3: CASPPPGRDSYEQYF

V: TRBV12-3/TRBV12-4
D: NA
J: TRBJ2-4
size: NA
DNA: TGTGCCAGCAGCATGGGGACTTCAGGAGAGCAGTACTTC
CDR3: CASSMGTSGEQYF